Here is one TCR beta chain with its context. The antigen remains undetermined. This specimen belongs to a study of T cell repertoires in cytomegalovirus infection. About the research overall: Public signatures in TCR beta pointed to CMV infection and matching HLA type. Findings of the study overall: The ex vivo response was dominated by HLA-C-restricted CMV-specific TCR beta clonotypes. Cumulative public TCR beta family frequency identified carriers of CMV plus the relevant HLA.

TCRdb re-called the reads with MiXCR, one entry per CDR3 protein. The sample lists over 200,000 distinct CDR3 sequences, about 13% occurring once. The length of the CDR3 is 16 residues. V was trimmed by 0 bases and J by 2 bases, leaving 11 bases between them. Germline-derived CDR1 and CDR2 are MNHEY and SVGEGT. J is TRBJ1-5 and V is TRBV6-2 or TRBV6-3; D not certain. Sequencing input: PBMCs. The receptor comes from a human donor in good health (CMV status not recorded). Some clones in this sample may be carry-over from other donors' samples. The CDR3 nucleotides read TGTGCCAGCAGTTACTCGAGCCCAGGTCGCAATCAGCCCCAGCATTTT. Residues: CASSYSSPGRNQPQHF.